Listed below are T cell receptor beta chains from one sample, sequenced in a study of blood T cell repertoires in COVID-19. Here immunoSEQ multiplex PCR was the method, and the copy in TCRdb shows in-frame clones only, minus some. This table has 200,000 to 300,000 clones, approximately 86% appearing once. The specimen sequenced was peripheral blood. The origin of the receptors is a man aged 25 to 40 with active or convalescent COVID-19. The CDR3 runs from the conserved cysteine through the conserved F or W. Fields, in order: CDR3 protein, CDR3 DNA, D gene, V gene, clone size, J gene. A D gene is named only where the DNA matches it firmly. Some rows mark clone size as missing; the rest say once, few, many or name a class of expanded clone.

CASSDVAVTGNTIYF	TGTGCCAGCAGTGACGTCGCAGTGACTGGAAACACCATATATTTT	NA	TRBV6-1	NA	TRBJ1-3
CARWTGQGINMNTEAFF	TGTGCCAGGTGGACCGGACAGGGGATCAACATGAACACTGAAGCTTTCTTT	TRBD1	TRBV2	NA	TRBJ1-1
CASSLVRGYEQYF	TGTGCCAGCAGCTTAGTACGGGGCTACGAGCAGTACTTC	NA	TRBV11-2	NA	TRBJ2-7
CSAASNTEAFF	TGCAGTGCAGCAAGCAACACTGAAGCTTTCTTT	NA	TRBV20-1	NA	TRBJ1-1
CASSWTGSVGAFF	TGTGCCAGCAGTTGGACAGGGTCGGTGGGAGCTTTCTTT	TRBD1	TRBV12-3/TRBV12-4	NA	TRBJ1-1
CASSLGTGAGNEQFF	TGTGCCAGCAGCTTGGGGACAGGGGCGGGCAATGAGCAGTTCTTC	TRBD1	TRBV5-6	NA	TRBJ2-1
CASSVTGGPNEKLFF	TGTGCCAGCAGTGTTACAGGGGGTCCCAATGAAAAACTGTTTTTT	TRBD1	TRBV28	few	TRBJ1-4
CASSYSGRSNYGYTF	TGTGCCAGCAGTTACTCGGGCAGATCAAACTATGGCTACACCTTC	NA	TRBV6-5	many	TRBJ1-2
CASSQTGQGAYGYTF	TGTGCCAGCAGTCAAACCGGGCAGGGGGCCTATGGCTACACCTTC	TRBD1	TRBV9	NA	TRBJ1-2
CASSAGTGTNEKLFF	TGTGCCAGCAGCGCGGGGACAGGGACTAATGAAAAACTGTTTTTT	TRBD1	TRBV9	NA	TRBJ1-4
CASSSWTSGNNEQFF	TGTGCCAGCAGTTCGTGGACTAGCGGTAACAATGAGCAGTTCTTC	TRBD2	TRBV27	NA	TRBJ2-1
CASSPAARVIQNTGELFF	TGTGCCAGCAGCCCCGCAGCGCGAGTAATTCAGAACACCGGGGAGCTGTTTTTT	NA	TRBV7-6	once	TRBJ2-2
CASSHDGLAGYNEQFF	TGCGCCAGCAGCCACGACGGACTAGCGGGTTACAATGAGCAGTTCTTC	TRBD2	TRBV4-3	NA	TRBJ2-1
CASSPGLNYGYTF	TGTGCCAGCAGCCCAGGATTGAACTATGGCTACACCTTC	NA	TRBV7-9	NA	TRBJ1-2
CASSYSASSNEQFF	TGTGCCAGCAGTTACTCCGCGAGCTCTAATGAGCAGTTCTTC	NA	TRBV6-5	NA	TRBJ2-1
CASSPGARGTEAFF	TGCGCCAGCAGTCCGGGGGCGCGGGGGACTGAAGCTTTCTTT	NA	TRBV5-1	once	TRBJ1-1
CASSSGGTSGHNEQFF	TGCGCCAGCAGCTCCGGGGGGACTAGCGGGCACAATGAGCAGTTCTTC	TRBD2	TRBV5-1	NA	TRBJ2-1
CASSAPGQGLYGYTF	TGTGCCAGCAGCGCCCCGGGACAGGGTCTGTATGGCTACACCTTC	NA	TRBV21-1	NA	TRBJ1-2
CASSFEVLSGGYNEQFF	TGTGCCAGCAGCTTTGAAGTTCTTAGCGGGGGTTACAATGAGCAGTTCTTC	TRBD2	TRBV5-4	NA	TRBJ2-1
CASSLPRTDPTDTQYF	TGTGCCAGCAGCTTACCCCGGACAGACCCCACAGATACGCAGTATTTT	NA	TRBV7-2	NA	TRBJ2-3
CASSVSGGPIHRDTQYF	TGTGCCAGCAGCGTATCGGGGGGCCCCATTCATAGAGATACGCAGTATTTT	NA	TRBV9	once	TRBJ2-3
CASTMDRGKTQYF	TGTGCCAGTACTATGGACAGGGGAAAGACCCAGTACTTC	TRBD1	TRBV19	NA	TRBJ2-5
CASSEDPWTGEYEQYF	TGTGCCAGCAGTGAAGATCCCTGGACAGGGGAGTACGAGCAGTACTTC	TRBD1	TRBV6-1	NA	TRBJ2-7
CASSLGRASMNTEAFF	TGCGCCAGCAGCTTGGGCAGGGCGAGCATGAACACTGAAGCTTTCTTT	NA	TRBV5-1	NA	TRBJ1-1
CASSVGGFGNEKLFF	TGTGCCAGCAGCGTAGGAGGATTTGGGAATGAAAAACTGTTTTTT	NA	TRBV9	NA	TRBJ1-4
CASSYTTGGNSPLHF	TGTGCCAGCAGTTATACGACAGGGGGCAACTCACCCCTCCACTTT	TRBD1	TRBV6-5	NA	TRBJ1-6
CASSLGYWGLGETNEKLFF	TGTGCCAGCAGCTTAGGATATTGGGGACTGGGGGAAACTAATGAAAAACTGTTTTTT	NA	TRBV7-9	NA	TRBJ1-4
CASSLAGGGGPAGTQYF	TGTGCCAGCAGCTTAGCCGGGGGCGGGGGGCCGGCTGGGACCCAGTACTTC	TRBD2	TRBV7-6	NA	TRBJ2-5
CASSRGQGSFGNTIYF	TGTGCCAGCAGTCGAGGACAGGGGTCTTTTGGAAACACCATATATTTT	TRBD1	TRBV9	NA	TRBJ1-3
CASTPKSQETQYF	TGTGCCAGCACCCCCAAGAGTCAAGAGACCCAGTACTTC	NA	TRBV12-3/TRBV12-4	NA	TRBJ2-5
CSVAGKGPSTDTQYF	TGCAGCGTAGCGGGGAAAGGACCTAGCACAGATACGCAGTATTTT	TRBD2	TRBV29-1	NA	TRBJ2-3
CASSQEGRAEGQPQHF	TGTGCCAGCAGCCAAGAAGGGCGGGCGGAAGGTCAGCCCCAGCATTTT	NA	TRBV4-2	once	TRBJ1-5
CASSQEKWGLEAFF	TGCGCCAGCAGCCAAGAGAAGTGGGGGCTTGAAGCTTTCTTT	NA	TRBV4-1	NA	TRBJ1-1
CAISDTGATDTQYF	TGTGCCATCAGCGATACAGGGGCCACAGATACGCAGTATTTT	TRBD1	TRBV10-3	NA	TRBJ2-3
CASSSRWRGATDTQYF	TGTGCCAGCAGCTCCCGCTGGCGGGGGGCCACAGATACGCAGTATTTT	TRBD2	TRBV13	NA	TRBJ2-3
CASSGSGQGNSPLHF	TGTGCCAGCAGCGGGTCGGGACAGGGAAATTCACCCCTCCACTTT	TRBD1	TRBV9	NA	TRBJ1-6
CASSTQGRDTEAFF	TGTGCCAGCAGCACACAGGGTCGGGACACTGAAGCTTTCTTT	NA	TRBV6-2/TRBV6-3	NA	TRBJ1-1
CASSFSEHEQFF	TGCGCCAGCAGCTTCAGTGAACACGAGCAGTTCTTC	NA	TRBV5-1	NA	TRBJ2-1
CASSLDRIEAKNIQYF	TGTGCCAGCAGCTTAGACAGAATTGAAGCCAAAAACATTCAGTACTTC	NA	TRBV7-8	NA	TRBJ2-4
CASSRGGSGGPTDTQYF	TGTGCCAGCTCACGAGGAGGTAGCGGGGGGCCGACAGATACGCAGTATTTT	TRBD2	TRBV18	once	TRBJ2-3
CASSESRDMNTEAFF	TGCGCCAGCAGTGAGTCGAGAGACATGAACACTGAAGCTTTCTTT	NA	TRBV10-1	NA	TRBJ1-1
CASSFGSTGYTEAFF	TGTGCCAGCAGTTTTGGATCGACAGGATACACTGAAGCTTTCTTT	NA	TRBV28	NA	TRBJ1-1
CASSLGGPETQYF	TGTGCCAGCAGCTTAGGGGGGCCAGAGACCCAGTACTTC	NA	TRBV7-9	NA	TRBJ2-5
CASSWADTEGEQYF	TGCGCCAGCAGCTGGGCCGACACAGAGGGCGAGCAGTACTTC	NA	TRBV5-1	few	TRBJ2-7
CASSYQGAGYGQPQHF	TGTGCCAGCAGTTACCAGGGGGCAGGGTATGGTCAGCCCCAGCATTTT	TRBD1	TRBV6-2/TRBV6-3	NA	TRBJ1-5
CASSESGYGYTF	TGTGCCAGCAGTGAGTCAGGATATGGCTACACCTTC	NA	TRBV2	NA	TRBJ1-2
CASSGTNSGNTIYF	TGTGCCAGCAGCGGGACAAACTCTGGAAACACCATATATTTT	NA	TRBV7-2	NA	TRBJ1-3
CASSWTGHYGYTF	TGTGCCAGCAGTTGGACAGGGCACTATGGCTACACCTTC	TRBD1	TRBV6-1	NA	TRBJ1-2
CASSYSQFYGYTF	TGTGCCAGCAGTTACTCGCAGTTCTATGGCTACACCTTC	NA	TRBV6-5	NA	TRBJ1-2
CAIQDRAPGELFF	TGTGCCATACAGGACAGGGCCCCCGGGGAGCTGTTTTTT	TRBD1	TRBV5-8	NA	TRBJ2-2
CASSLVAGAGNEQFF	TGTGCCAGCAGCTTAGTGGCGGGGGCCGGGAATGAGCAGTTCTTC	NA	TRBV7-3	NA	TRBJ2-1
CASGTGTSGNTIYF	TGTGCTAGTGGCACAGGCACTTCTGGAAACACCATATATTTT	NA	TRBV12-5	few	TRBJ1-3
CASRGDYLNEQYF	TGTGCCAGCAGGGGTGACTACCTTAACGAGCAGTACTTC	NA	TRBV2	NA	TRBJ2-7